Detailed here is one TCR beta chain. Its antigen remains unknown. Profiling relied on immunoSEQ multiplex PCR, and the TCRdb table lists in-frame clones only, not all of them. Of 190,000 or so clones listed, roughly 84% are singletons. The trim removed 8 bases at V and 1 base at J, leaving 8 bases unmatched. Germline CDR1 is SEHNR and CDR2 is FQNEAQ (reference sequence). The CDR3 is made up of 16 amino acids. While the first cohort had some 700 subjects, the donors belonged to the separate validation cohort of roughly 120 subjects. This entry belongs to a study of cytomegalovirus exposure and HLA in healthy donors. Broader study findings: Confirmation was obtained in vitro that three CMV-associated chains are specific for CMV antigens.

The sequencing sample was made of PBMCs. This rearrangement joins TRBV7-9 to TRBJ2-5, with 12 bases fitting TRBD2. The sequence was obtained from a woman between 18 and 30 years old in good health and CMV-seropositive. The CDR3 DNA reads TGTGCCAGCCGGACTAGCGGGGAGCAATTCCAAGAGACCCAGTACTTC. Its translation: CASRTSGEQFQETQYF.